The rows below give T cell receptor beta chains drawn from one sample of a study of blood T cell repertoires in COVID-19. Profiling relied on immunoSEQ multiplex PCR, and the TCRdb table lists in-frame clones only, not all of them. The data show about 190,000 clones, roughly 91% seen once. Sample: peripheral blood. These receptors all stem from a human donor in a cohort sampled during active COVID-19. The CDR3 runs from the conserved cysteine through the conserved F or W. A D gene is named only where the DNA matches it firmly. Clone size is stated in some rows and not others, as once, few, many or a class when expanded.

CASSMGIWTGDGNQPQHF TGTGCCAGTAGTATGGGGATCTGGACAGGCGACGGGAATCAGCCCCAGCATTTT TRBJ1-5 TRBV19 . TRBD1
CASSPGGSPLHF TGTGCCAGCAGTCCGGGGGGGTCACCCCTCCACTTT TRBJ1-6 TRBV12-3/TRBV12-4 . .
CASRGTGTSYGYTF TGTGCCAGCAGGGGCACCGGGACAAGCTATGGCTACACCTTC TRBJ1-2 TRBV2 . .
CASSLGLSRDTQYF TGTGCCAGCAGTTTGGGACTCTCTCGGGATACGCAGTATTTT TRBJ2-3 TRBV28 . .
CASSRGRRETQYF TGTGCCAGTAGTAGAGGCAGGAGGGAGACCCAGTACTTC TRBJ2-5 TRBV19 . .
CASSRVGGVNEQFF TGTGCCAGCAGCCGAGTAGGGGGAGTCAATGAGCAGTTCTTC TRBJ2-1 TRBV5-6 . .
CASSLAGTGNGNTIYF TGTGCCAGCAGCTTAGCTGGGACAGGGAATGGAAACACCATATATTTT TRBJ1-3 TRBV7-2 . TRBD1
CASSHTLTGSYEQYF TGTGCCAGCAGCCATACCCTGACAGGATCCTACGAGCAGTACTTC TRBJ2-7 TRBV3-1/TRBV3-2 . .
CASSERQGYGYTF TGTGCCAGCAGTGAGAGGCAGGGCTATGGCTACACCTTC TRBJ1-2 TRBV2 . .
CASRNEGAVVQGPQHF TGTGCCAGCAGGAACGAGGGGGCTGTTGTCCAAGGGCCCCAGCATTTT TRBJ1-5 TRBV2 . TRBD1
CASSIGPGAGELFF TGTGCCAGTAGTATAGGTCCAGGGGCCGGGGAGCTGTTTTTT TRBJ2-2 TRBV19 once .
CASSFLSGPEQYF TGTGCCAGCAGTTTTCTCTCAGGGCCCGAGCAGTACTTC TRBJ2-7 TRBV12-3/TRBV12-4 . .
CASSSMGLVGAGELFF TGTGCCAGCAGTTCCATGGGACTAGTGGGAGCCGGGGAGCTGTTTTTT TRBJ2-2 TRBV6-6 . TRBD2
CASSQAQVEGVAFLYEQYF TGCGCCAGCAGCCAAGCGCAAGTTGAGGGGGTCGCCTTCCTCTACGAGCAGTACTTC TRBJ2-7 TRBV4-3 . .
CASSSTGFGGELFF TGTGCCAGCAGTTCGACAGGGTTCGGCGGGGAGCTGTTTTTT TRBJ2-2 TRBV6-2/TRBV6-3 . TRBD1
CASSQLVGNEQFF TGCGCCAGCAGTCAGCTAGTCGGGAATGAGCAGTTCTTC TRBJ2-1 TRBV10-1 . .
CASSPGLSYNQPQHF TGTGCCAGCAGCCCTGGACTATCCTACAATCAGCCCCAGCATTTT TRBJ1-5 TRBV5-8 . .
CASSLVGQGQPQHF TGTGCCAGCAGCTTAGTGGGACAAGGGCAGCCCCAGCATTTT TRBJ1-5 TRBV7-2 . .
CARSRMQGQPQHF TGTGCCAGAAGCCGCATGCAGGGACAGCCCCAGCATTTT TRBJ1-5 TRBV5-3 . .
CASSRTDSNQPQHF TGTGCCAGCTCCCGGACAGATAGCAATCAGCCCCAGCATTTT TRBJ1-5 TRBV18 . .
CASRFRDSLYGYTF TGTGCCAGCAGATTCCGGGACAGCCTCTATGGCTACACCTTC TRBJ1-2 TRBV6-6 few TRBD1
CASSLRSGRVTSTDTQYF TGTGCCAGCAGCTTAAGGAGTGGTAGAGTTACTAGCACAGATACGCAGTATTTT TRBJ2-3 TRBV7-2 once .
CASSPLGQGLYTF TGTGCCAGCAGCCCCCTGGGACAGGGACTCTACACCTTC TRBJ1-2 TRBV11-2 . TRBD1
CASSDATGRDYEKLFF TGTGCCAGCAGCGATGCTACGGGACGGGACTATGAAAAACTGTTTTTT TRBJ1-4 TRBV9 . .
CASSLGQAGEQYF TGTGCCAGCAGCTTAGGGCAGGCCGGCGAGCAGTACTTC TRBJ2-7 TRBV7-2 . .
CASCLQGYEQYF TGTGCCAGCTGCCTACAGGGGTACGAGCAGTACTTC TRBJ2-7 TRBV5-4 . TRBD1
CASSLGQSYEQYF TGTGCCAGCAGCCTGGGACAGTCCTACGAGCAGTACTTC TRBJ2-7 TRBV3-1/TRBV3-2 few TRBD1
CASRDRGRETQYF TGTGCCAGCAGAGACAGGGGTAGAGAGACCCAGTACTTC TRBJ2-5 TRBV6-5 once TRBD1
CASSQDRNRASYEQYF TGCGCCAGCAGCCAAGATAGGAACAGGGCCTCCTACGAGCAGTACTTC TRBJ2-7 TRBV4-1 . .
CASSQVWGGAAYEQYF TGCGCCAGCAGCCAAGTTTGGGGGGGGGCCGCCTACGAGCAGTACTTC TRBJ2-7 TRBV4-3 . .
CASSWGGENTEAFF TGTGCCAGCAGTTGGGGAGGCGAGAACACTGAAGCTTTCTTT TRBJ1-1 TRBV27 . .
CASSLPASGSYEQYF TGTGCCAGCAGTTTACCGGCTAGCGGGAGCTACGAGCAGTACTTC TRBJ2-7 TRBV28 few TRBD2
CASSRAGWDYGYTF TGTGCCAGCAGCCGTGCAGGGTGGGACTATGGCTACACCTTC TRBJ1-2 TRBV14 . .
CASSSNRGRSDSGNTIYF TGTGCCAGCAGCTCGAACAGGGGCCGATCTGACTCTGGAAACACCATATATTTT TRBJ1-3 TRBV7-9 . TRBD1
CASSPARPGTGAYF TGCGCCAGCAGCCCAGCCCGACCGGGGACAGGGGCATATTTT TRBJ1-3 TRBV4-1 . TRBD1
CSVDVPGQGYEQYF TGCAGCGTTGATGTGCCGGGACAAGGCTACGAGCAGTACTTC TRBJ2-7 TRBV29-1 once .
CASSSTGTSGALDGDEQYF TGTGCCAGCAGTTCCACCGGGACTAGCGGGGCCCTGGATGGGGACGAGCAGTACTTC TRBJ2-7 TRBV6-2/TRBV6-3 . TRBD2
CASSAWTVSGANVLTF TGCGCCAGCAGCGCCTGGACAGTTTCTGGGGCCAACGTCCTGACTTTC TRBJ2-6 TRBV5-1 . .
CASIGTGDFNEQFF TGTGCCAGCATTGGGACAGGGGATTTTAATGAGCAGTTCTTC TRBJ2-1 TRBV28 once TRBD1
CASSQWTGNYGYTF TGTGCCAGCAGCCAGTGGACAGGGAACTATGGCTACACCTTC TRBJ1-2 TRBV6-2/TRBV6-3 . TRBD1
CASSLSRTGYNSPLHF TGTGCCAGCAGTTTATCGCGAACAGGATATAATTCACCCCTCCACTTT TRBJ1-6 TRBV27 . .
CASSFLGSSYEQYF TGTGCCAGCAGCTTCCTTGGGAGCTCCTACGAGCAGTACTTC TRBJ2-7 TRBV7-8 . .
CASSGTKNEQFF TGTGCCAGCAGCGGTACGAAGAATGAGCAGTTCTTC TRBJ2-1 TRBV6-6 . .
CASSPGPGRTEAFF TGCGCCAGCAGCCCTGGCCCAGGGCGCACTGAAGCTTTCTTT TRBJ1-1 TRBV5-1 few .
CASSFGGGYGYTF TGTGCCAGCAGTTTTGGGGGAGGGTATGGCTACACCTTC TRBJ1-2 TRBV27 . .
CSASLQGKTSSPLHF TGCAGTGCTAGTTTACAGGGAAAGACGAGTTCACCCCTCCACTTT TRBJ1-6 TRBV20-1 . .
CASSPTGSADTQYF TGTGCCAGCTCACCCACAGGGTCGGCGGATACGCAGTATTTT TRBJ2-3 TRBV18 once .